The clone carrying this T cell receptor beta chain was found once. The antigen remains undetermined. This record comes from a study of blood T cells in healthy people across ages. The donors, aged about 6 to 100, were healthy Caucasians from Russia. The study isolated at least 7 million PBMCs from each sample. V gave up 0 bases and J gave up 7 bases, with 17 bases separating them. The CDR3 spans 15 residues. Germline CDR1 is DFQATT and CDR2 is SNEGSKA (reference sequence). PCR was performed a second time for roughly 7 to 11 cycles using a sample-barcoded 5' primer and a J-beta primer mix. TCRdb ran MiXCR on the 5' RACE reads and lists one entry per CDR3 protein. The sample holds roughly 800,000 distinct CDR3 sequences, roughly 64% seen once. Regarding the study as a whole: Getting older went along with TCR beta diversity per million T cells dropping roughly linearly.

This receptor was obtained from a man aged 25 to 40 in good health. The V gene is TRBV20-1, the J gene TRBJ2-3, with a possible D match to TRBD1 (6 bases). The specimen sequenced was blood. For the CDR3, the DNA is TGCAGTGCTAGAGACTGGCAGGGGCAAGTCCATACGCAGTATTTT. Translated: CSARDWQGQVHTQYF.